The T cell receptor (beta chain) described here comes from a study of control samples from healthy donors and cancer patients. This clone showed up just once. Measured with immunoSEQ multiplex PCR; TCRdb has only the in-frame clones, and not every one. The repertoire holds tens of thousands of clones, with roughly 84% as singletons. The CDR3 length is 14 residues. Looked up from germline, CDR1 is SGHDT and CDR2 is YYEEEE. J gave up 6 bases and V 5 bases, and 10 bases lay outside the gene matches. This TCR was recovered from a man between 45 and 60 years old in good health. J is TRBJ1-2 and V is TRBV5-6, with 7 bases lining up with TRBD1. The specimen was blood. The chain's CDR3 is CASRPGTAPDGYTF. CDR3 nucleotide sequence: TGTGCCAGCAGACCTGGGACAGCTCCCGATGGCTACACCTTC.